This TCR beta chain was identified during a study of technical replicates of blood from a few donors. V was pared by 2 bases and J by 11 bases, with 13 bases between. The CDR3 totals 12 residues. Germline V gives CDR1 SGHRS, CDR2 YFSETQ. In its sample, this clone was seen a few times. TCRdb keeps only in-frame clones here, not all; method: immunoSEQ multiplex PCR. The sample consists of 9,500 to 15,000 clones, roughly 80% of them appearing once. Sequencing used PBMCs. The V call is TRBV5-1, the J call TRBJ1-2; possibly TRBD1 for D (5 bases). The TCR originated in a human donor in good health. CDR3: CASSFQGVGYTF. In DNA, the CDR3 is TGCGCCAGCAGCTTCCAGGGTGTAGGGTACACCTTC.